This TCR beta chain was observed in a study of T cells in Graves' hyperthyroidism and ophthalmopathy. The CDR3 sequence is 14 residues long. The V end lost 3 bases, the J end lost 4 bases, and 10 bases lay between the germline ends. In germline, CDR1 is MDHEN, CDR2 SYDVKM. Only one count was recorded for this clonotype. The CDR3 regions of TCR beta were amplified from RNA transcripts. The primer set for the first-round RT-PCR of the TCR CDR3 was HTBI. TCRdb itself ran the multiplex PCR reads through MiXCR, one entry per CDR3 protein. Of 350,000 to 450,000 distinct CDR3 sequences listed, over 13% are singletons.

The chain is built from TRBV28 and TRBJ2-1, with D perhaps given as TRBD1 or TRBD2 (5 bases each). This sequence originates from a man over 45 with Graves' ophthalmopathy. The specimen was blood. This CDR3 is CASSLRGPYNEQFF. The DNA for the CDR3 is TGTGCCAGCAGTTTGAGGGGTCCTTACAATGAGCAGTTCTTC.